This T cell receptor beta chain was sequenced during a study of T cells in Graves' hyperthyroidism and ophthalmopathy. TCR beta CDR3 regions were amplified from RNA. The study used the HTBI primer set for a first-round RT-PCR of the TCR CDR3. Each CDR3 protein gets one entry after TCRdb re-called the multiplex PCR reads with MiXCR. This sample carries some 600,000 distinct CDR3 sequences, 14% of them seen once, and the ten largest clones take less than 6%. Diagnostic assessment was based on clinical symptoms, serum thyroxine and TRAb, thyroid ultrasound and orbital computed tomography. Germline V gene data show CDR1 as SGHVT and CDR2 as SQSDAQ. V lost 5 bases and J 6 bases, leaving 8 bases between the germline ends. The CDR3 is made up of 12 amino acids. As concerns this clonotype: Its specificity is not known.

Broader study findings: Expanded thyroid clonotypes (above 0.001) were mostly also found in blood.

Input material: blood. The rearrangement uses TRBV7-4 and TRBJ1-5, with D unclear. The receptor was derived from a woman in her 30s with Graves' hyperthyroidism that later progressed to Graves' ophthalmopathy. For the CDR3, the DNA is TGTGCCAGCAGCGATGTCGGTCAGCCCCAGCATTTT. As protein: CASSDVGQPQHF.